Listed here are 9 T cell receptor beta chains from one sample, sequenced in a study of T cell changes during pregnancy in multiple sclerosis. Some clones are missing from TCRdb's copy, which holds only in-frame ones; the method was immunoSEQ multiplex PCR. The sample consists of roughly 27,000 clones, around 85% of them appearing once. Sample: CD8+ T cells from peripheral blood mononuclear cells, taken after pregnancy. The receptor set was obtained from a female donor with multiple sclerosis, enrolled in a pregnancy study.

The chain combines TRBV5-6 with TRBJ1-1, with TRBD1 as a possible D gene (5 bases). The CDR3 runs to 13 residues. Trimming stripped 1 base from V and 5 bases from J, with 9 bases between. From germline, CDR1 is SGHDT and CDR2 YYEEEE. CDR3: CASSLQGLTEAFF. The CDR3 DNA reads TGTGCCAGCAGCTTGCAGGGATTGACTGAAGCTTTCTTT.

The V gene is TRBV6-4, the J gene TRBJ2-3; D perhaps matches TRBD2 (7 bases). V gave up 6 bases and J gave up 6 bases, with 22 bases separating them. CDR3 length: 16 amino acids. Germline-derived CDR1 and CDR2 are MRHNA and SNTAGT. The CDR3, as DNA: TGTGCCAGCAGCGCAAAGGGGGGGGGAGCGATGGATACGCAGTATTTT. It codes for CASSAKGGGAMDTQYF.

V is TRBV11-2 and J is TRBJ2-1; no reliable D call. There are 13 residues in the CDR3. CDR1 and CDR2 from the germline V gene are SGHAT and FQNNGV. V lost 5 bases, J lost 7 bases, and 12 bases lay in between. The CDR3 is CASSPTRWNEQFF. Here the CDR3 DNA reads TGTGCCAGCAGCCCTACCCGGTGGAATGAGCAGTTCTTC.

V usage is TRBV5-1 and J usage is TRBJ1-6; perhaps TRBD1 as D (6 bases). This CDR3 contains 17 residues. Germline V gene data show CDR1 as SGHRS and CDR2 as YFSETQ. V was pared by 1 base and J by 7 bases, with 18 bases between. The CDR3 nucleotides are TGCGCCAGCAGCTTGTGGGGGACAAATGCTAAGAATTCACCCCTCCACTTT. It is translated as CASSLWGTNAKNSPLHF.

V usage is TRBV9 and J usage is TRBJ1-2; TRBD1 agrees at 8 bases. Per the germline V gene, CDR1 is SGDLS and CDR2 is YYNGEE. The V gene end was trimmed by 3 bases and the J gene end by 1 base; junction bases not matched to a gene: 8. This CDR3 comprises 16 residues. CDR3 region: CASSEPRTGLNYGYTF. The CDR3 DNA sequence: TGTGCCAGCAGCGAGCCCAGGACAGGGCTTAACTATGGCTACACCTTC.

This sequence joins TRBV5-6 and TRBJ2-7, with TRBD1 matching 8 bases. The germline V gene encodes CDR1 SGHDT and CDR2 YYEEEE. J was trimmed by 2 bases and V by 4 bases; bases with no gene match: 14. The CDR3 runs 17 residues. CDR3: CASSEWSGTGMTYEQYF. DNA for the CDR3: TGTGCCAGCAGCGAGTGGTCGGGGACAGGTATGACCTACGAGCAGTACTTC.

This clone was seen ten or more times. The sample carries other DNA sequences with the same CDR3. J is TRBJ2-3 and V is TRBV4-2; 15 bases agree with TRBD2. Germline CDR1 reads LGHNA; CDR2 reads YNFKEQ. V shed 1 base, J shed 6 bases, and the junction held 2 bases outside the gene matches. This CDR3 is 16 amino acids long. The CDR3 bases are TGTGCCAGCAGCCAAGGGACTAGCGGGGGGGCCGATACGCAGTATTTT. This codes for CASSQGTSGGADTQYF.

The chain couples TRBV4-2 to TRBJ2-7, with TRBD1 matching over 9 bases. Germline lookup yields CDR1 LGHNA and CDR2 YNFKEQ. This CDR3 is 15 amino acids long. V gave up 4 bases and J gave up 2 bases; unmatched junction bases: 6. CDR3 amino acids: CASSLLGQGAYEQYF. As DNA, the CDR3 is TGTGCCAGCAGCCTTCTGGGACAGGGAGCCTACGAGCAGTACTTC.

V is TRBV27 and J is TRBJ2-7; D possibly corresponds to TRBD1 (6 bases). V lost 5 bases and J lost 4, with 21 bases in between. CDR3 length: 16 residues. Germline V gene sequence: CDR1 MNHEY, CDR2 SMNVEV (reference sequence). The CDR3 region has the DNA TGTGCCAGCAGTCCAAACTCCGGGACGGACAGATACGAGCAGTACTTC. Translated, it gives CASSPNSGTDRYEQYF.